The present T cell receptor (beta chain) was sequenced within a study of response to subunit inactivated influenza vaccine. As to this clonotype: What it recognizes is unknown.

Study-level results: Seasonal influenza vaccination, on each occasion, was suggested by the authors to recruit few new T cells.

The germline gives CDR1 SGHAT, CDR2 FQNNGV. V dropped 2 bases and J dropped 2 bases, with 14 bases sitting between them. This CDR3 spans 16 amino acids. TCRdb reprocessed the RT-PCR reads via MiXCR and lists one record per CDR3 protein. The sample consists of hundreds of thousands of distinct CDR3 sequences, approximately 14% of them appearing once. This chain links TRBV11-2 with TRBJ2-3; no definite D call. This specimen was PBMCs from blood, taken about 13 days after vaccination. The receptor's source is a man aged 45-65 years who received an inactivated influenza vaccine. CDR3: CASSLQSLRNTDTQYF. In nucleotides, the CDR3 is TGTGCCAGCAGCTTACAGTCTCTCCGGAACACAGATACGCAGTATTTT.